Following are 19 T cell receptor beta chains from one sample sequenced in a study of beta chain features in type 1 diabetes. Expressed TCRB transcripts got sequenced, as all isolated RNA was reverse transcribed. Only in-frame clones appear in the TCRdb table, and some are missing; sequencing was by immunoSEQ multiplex PCR. The sample has about 900,000 clones, 17% seen once. Sequencing was performed on naive CD4+ T cells from blood. The source is a woman between 18 and 29 years old in good health.

This chain links TRBV4-3 with TRBJ1-4; D possibly corresponds to TRBD1 (6 bases). Looked up from germline, CDR1 is LGHNA and CDR2 is YSLEER. V was clipped by 2 bases and J by 8 bases, with 21 bases between them. There are 17 residues in the CDR3. The CDR3 loop is CASSQRLSGGIGEKLFF. In nucleotides, the CDR3 is TGCGCCAGCAGCCAACGACTCTCGGGGGGCATTGGGGAAAAACTGTTTTTT.

In this sample, this clone turned up a few times. This chain joins TRBV28 and TRBJ2-1; 10 bases fit TRBD2. Germline assignment: CDR1 MDHEN and CDR2 SYDVKM. The J segment lost 8 bases and the V segment lost 6 bases, leaving 13 bases of the junction unmatched. This CDR3 is 16 amino acids long. The CDR3 DNA follows: TGTGCCAGCAGCTCACCAGTGGTAGCGGGAGGTCATGAGCAGTTCTTC. Protein: CASSSPVVAGGHEQFF.

The chain carries TRBV7-2 and TRBJ1-1; D call uncertain. The CDR3 runs to 15 residues. CDR1 and CDR2 (germline): SGHTA, FQGNSA. Trimming shortened V by 2 bases and J by 3 bases, and 13 bases separated the two germline ends. The chain's CDR3 is CASSLPFSMDTEAFF. CDR3 sequence (DNA): TGTGCCAGCAGCTTACCTTTTTCCATGGACACTGAAGCTTTCTTT.

This clone has only a few counts. V gene TRBV4-3 combines with J gene TRBJ2-5; 14 bases map to TRBD2. CDR1 and CDR2 (germline): LGHNA, YSLEER. Trimming took 3 bases from V and 5 from J; bases not matched to a gene: 5. The CDR3 spans 16 residues. CDR3 sequence (DNA): TGCGCCAGCAGCCAGGAGGGACTAGCGGGAGCGGAGACCCAGTACTTC. Translated, it gives CASSQEGLAGAETQYF.

V usage is TRBV13 and J usage is TRBJ2-1; no clear D. This CDR3 is built from 9 residues. From germline, CDR1 is PRHDT and CDR2 FYEKMQ (reference sequence). Trimming removed 5 bases from V and 11 bases from J, with 4 bases in between. CDR3 DNA: TGTGCCAGCAGCGCACAGCAGTTCTTC. It is translated as CASSAQQFF.

The chain is built from TRBV19 and TRBJ2-7; the D gene is possibly TRBD1 (5 bases). Germline CDR1 reads LNHDA; CDR2 reads SQIVND (reference sequence). Trimming took 6 bases from V and 5 from J, leaving 11 bases between them. The CDR3 spans 12 residues. The CDR3 DNA reads as TGTGCCAGTAGAAATTCAGGGAACGAGCAGTACTTC. It specifies CASRNSGNEQYF.

The V and J genes are TRBV10-3 and TRBJ2-7; D possibly corresponds to TRBD2 (7 bases). The CDR3 is 14 residues long. Germline V gene data show CDR1 as ENHRY and CDR2 as SYGVKD. Trimming pared 3 bases from V and 4 bases from J, leaving 13 bases between. The CDR3 loop is CAISDGGAGYEQYF. CDR3 sequence (DNA): TGTGCCATCAGTGATGGGGGGGCAGGGTACGAGCAGTACTTC.

The V call is TRBV11-1, the J call TRBJ2-7; 8 bases are a match to TRBD2. Germline V CDR1 and CDR2: SGHAT, FQDESV (reference sequence). The CDR3 totals 16 residues. J gave up 4 bases and V 4 bases, and 12 bases lay outside the gene matches. CDR3 loop: CASSSLPSGRSYEQYF. The CDR3 DNA reads as TGTGCCAGCAGCTCGTTACCTAGCGGGCGGAGTTACGAGCAGTACTTC.

This clone was detected a few times. The same CDR3 is also encoded by other DNA sequences in this sample. The V and J genes are TRBV7-3 and TRBJ1-1, with 7 bases aligning to TRBD1. This CDR3 has 13 amino acids. Germline V gene sequence: CDR1 SGHTA, CDR2 FQGTGA. J lost 2 bases, V lost 5 bases, and 2 bases had no gene match. The CDR3 is CASSRQGNTEAFF. Here the CDR3 DNA reads TGTGCCAGCAGCCGACAGGGTAACACTGAAGCTTTCTTT. Based on the CDR3 plus reference TRBV7-3 and TRBJ1-1, the full variable domain is GAGVSQTPSNKVTEKGKYVELRCDPISGHTALYWYRQSLGQGPEFLIYFQGTGAADDSGLPNDRFFAVRPEGSVSTLKIQRTERGDSAVYLCASSRQGNTEAFFGQGTRLTVV.

The rearrangement links TRBV2 to TRBJ2-1, with 8 nucleotides matching TRBD1. The CDR3 is 14 amino acids. The trim removed 4 bases at V and 6 bases at J, leaving 5 bases unmatched. CDR1 is SNHLY, CDR2 FYNNEI, per germline. CDR3 loop: CASSAQGAINEQFF. CDR3 bases: TGTGCCAGCAGTGCGCAGGGGGCCATCAATGAGCAGTTCTTC.

This clone turned up a few times. The chain is built from TRBV18 and TRBJ2-3; D call uncertain. Trimming cost V 0 bases and J 0 bases, with 10 bases left between them. The CDR3 sequence is 16 residues long. Per the germline V gene, CDR1 is KGHSH and CDR2 is LQKENI. CDR3 DNA: TGTGCCAGCTCACCACCTAAACAGAGTAGCACAGATACGCAGTATTTT. Its protein is CASSPPKQSSTDTQYF.

This chain links TRBV28 with TRBJ2-5; 11 nucleotides match TRBD1. CDR3 length equals 13 residues. Unmatched junction bases numbered 5, after V lost 4 bases and J lost 10 bases. Germline V gene sequence: CDR1 MDHEN, CDR2 SYDVKM. The CDR3 sequence is CASSSGQGEVQYF. CDR3 nucleotide sequence: TGTGCCAGCAGTTCGGGACAGGGGGAAGTCCAGTACTTC.

This clone was observed a handful of times. The chain is built from TRBV18 and TRBJ2-5; tentatively, D is TRBD2 (5 bases). The CDR3 contains 14 residues. CDR1 and CDR2 (germline): KGHSH, LQKENI. V dropped 5 bases and J dropped 2 bases, with 12 bases sitting between them. The CDR3 coding sequence is TGTGCCAGCTCAATACCGGACTCACAAGAGACCCAGTACTTC. Protein: CASSIPDSQETQYF. The whole variable domain, remainder taken from reference TRBV18 and TRBJ2-5, is NAGVMQNPRHLVRRRGQEARLRCSPMKGHSHVYWYRQLPEEGLKFMVYLQKENIIDESGMPKERFSAEFPKEGPSILRIQQVVRGDSAAYFCASSIPDSQETQYFGPGTRLLVL.

V and J are TRBV7-3 and TRBJ2-1; 11 nucleotides line up with TRBD2. This CDR3 has 16 amino acids. Per germline, CDR1 SGHTA and CDR2 FQGTGA. J lost 7 bases, V lost 4 bases, and 9 bases had no gene match. CDR3 nucleotide sequence: TGTGCCAGCAGCTCGAATAGCGGGAGGGCCGGGAATGAGCAGTTCTTC. As protein: CASSSNSGRAGNEQFF.

V and J are TRBV5-1 and TRBJ2-3; weak D call: TRBD1 (5 bases). The V end was cut by 4 bases, the J end by 2 bases, with 14 bases between. The CDR3 length is 15 residues. CDR1 and CDR2 from the germline V gene are SGHRS and YFSETQ. The CDR3 sequence: CASSPGHRVTDTQYF. Written as DNA, the CDR3 is TGCGCCAGCAGCCCCGGACATCGAGTCACAGATACGCAGTATTTT.

This chain joins TRBV7-9 and TRBJ2-7; possibly TRBD2 for D (5 bases). V dropped 2 bases and J dropped 3 bases, with 17 bases sitting between them. This CDR3 region has 16 residues. Germline V gene sequence: CDR1 SEHNR, CDR2 FQNEAQ (reference sequence). CDR3 residues: CASSLFGTGSYYEQYF. In DNA form, the CDR3 reads TGTGCCAGCAGCTTATTTGGAACGGGGTCCTACTACGAGCAGTACTTC.

The rearrangement links TRBV4-3 to TRBJ1-4; TRBD1 might be the D (6 bases). Trimming cost V 2 bases and J 8 bases, with 18 bases left between them. The CDR3 loop spans 16 amino acids. The germline gives CDR1 LGHNA, CDR2 YSLEER. CDR3 coding DNA: TGCGCCAGCAGCCAAACCATACAGGGAATAGGAGAAAAACTGTTTTTT. This sequence encodes CASSQTIQGIGEKLFF.

The chain recombines TRBV4-3 with TRBJ2-7; TRBD2 matches at 7 bases. Germline lookup yields CDR1 LGHNA and CDR2 YSLEER. Unmatched junction bases numbered 5, after V lost 4 bases and J lost 2 bases. The CDR3 has 14 amino acids. The CDR3 DNA follows: TGCGCCAGCAGCCGCGAGCGGGAAGCCTACGAGCAGTACTTC. Translation gives CASSREREAYEQYF.

As concerns this clone: The same CDR3 arises from other DNA sequences in this sample as well. This chain joins TRBV28 and TRBJ1-2; 12 bases match TRBD1. CDR3 length: 14 residues. Germline values: CDR1 MDHEN, CDR2 SYDVKM. After removal of 3 bases from V and 4 bases from J, the junction contained 0 bases not matched to a gene. The CDR3 DNA reads as TGTGCCAGCAGTTTGGGACAGGGGGCCTATGGCTACACCTTC. Translating gives CASSLGQGAYGYTF.